The 20 T cell receptor beta chains below come from one sample, sequenced in a study of CD8 T cells in Susac syndrome (dated by TCRdb to between 2019 and 2020). Receptors were amplified or captured by the immunoSEQ multiplex PCR assay. RNA was extracted using the RNeasy kit, and roughly 0.5 to 1 ug of the RNA was reverse transcribed with random hexamers. TCRdb's own reprocessing of the public reads used fastp at Q25 and MiXCR and kept productive beta chains. CDR3 protein duplicates are merged, each entry listing the most common genes and DNA. Here the sample has approximately 270,000 distinct CDR3 sequences; around 95% occur a single time. The ten largest account for 0.07% to 0.09% of the sample. The sequenced material came from CD4+ T cells from PBMCs. These receptor sequences come from a human donor with multiple sclerosis.

This chain links TRBV12-3 or TRBV12-4 with TRBJ2-2; 8 positions agree with TRBD2. V trimming: 6 bases; J trimming: 7 bases; junction bases outside the gene matches: 13. CDR3 size: 16 residues. The DNA for the CDR3 is TGTGCCAGCAGCCGCCCCCGACTAGCGACTGGCGGGGAGCTGTTTTTT. It translates to CASSRPRLATGGELFF.

The chain carries TRBV7-2 and TRBJ1-4, with 8 nucleotides matching TRBD1. V gave up 3 bases and J gave up 6 bases; unmatched junction bases: 3. Germline CDR1 SGHTA, CDR2 FQGNSA. The length of the CDR3 is 14 residues. CDR3 nucleotide sequence: TGTGCCAGCAGCTTCCCAGGGGGCGATGAAAAACTGTTTTTT. As protein: CASSFPGGDEKLFF.

This chain uses TRBV2 with TRBJ2-7, with 9 bases aligning to TRBD2. Germline CDR1 SNHLY, CDR2 FYNNEI. Trimming at V came to 8 bases and at J to 7 bases, leaving 15 bases not matched to a gene. The CDR3 spans 15 residues. The CDR3 nucleotides read TGTGCCAGCCTCCCGACTAGCGGCGCTTTTTTAGAGCAGTACTTC. Its translation: CASLPTSGAFLEQYF.

Of note for this clonotype: One end of the junction does not line up with germline, which may come from a read error. The chain combines TRBV5-1 with TRBJ2-6, with D perhaps TRBD2 (6 bases). The germline CDR1 and CDR2 sequences are SGHRS and YFSETQ. CDR3 length equals 14 residues. As DNA, the CDR3 is TGTGCCAGCAGTGGGGGGTCTGGGGCCAACGTCCTGACTTTC. Translation: CASSGGSGANVLTF.

DNA for the CDR3: TGCAGTGCTAGTGCTCCTCCGGGACTAGCGGGGGGAATATCGACCCAAGAGACCCAGTACTTC. Translated: CSASAPPGLAGGISTQETQYF. V is TRBV20-1 and J is TRBJ2-5; TRBD2 matches at 15 bases. Germline V gives CDR1 DFQATT, CDR2 SNEGSKA (reference sequence). The CDR3 loop spans 21 amino acids. Losses at the gene ends were 3 bases for V and 1 base for J; bases not matched to a gene: 18.

The rearrangement links TRBV19 to TRBJ2-6; D perhaps matches TRBD2 (5 bases). The CDR3 has 16 residues. Trimming left V 7 bases short and J 2 bases short, with 15 bases between. In germline, CDR1 is LNHDA, CDR2 SQIVND (reference sequence). The CDR3: CASNEGTPPGANVLTF. The DNA for the CDR3 is TGTGCCAGTAATGAGGGTACCCCTCCTGGGGCCAACGTCCTGACTTTC.

CDR3 region: CAWEQGSATEAFF. CDR3 coding DNA: TGTGCCTGGGAACAGGGCTCGGCCACTGAAGCTTTCTTT. This sequence joins TRBV30 and TRBJ1-1, with a possible D match to TRBD1 (6 bases). CDR1 is GTSNPN and CDR2 is SVGIG in the germline V gene (reference sequence). Trimming took 5 bases from V and 4 from J, leaving 14 bases between them. This CDR3 region has 13 residues.

The chain is built from TRBV20-1 and TRBJ1-4; D might be TRBD1 (5 bases). This CDR3 spans 14 amino acids. The V and J ends lost 2 bases and 2 bases respectively, with 9 bases between them. The V gene's germline CDR1 is DFQATT and CDR2 SNEGSKA (reference sequence). The CDR3 loop reads CSARHGTTNEKLFF. DNA of the CDR3: TGCAGTGCTAGACACGGGACCACTAATGAAAAACTGTTTTTT.

The CDR3 DNA is TGTGCCAGTGGGGGGAATGAGCAGTTCTTC. Translated: CASGGNEQFF. The rearrangement uses TRBV19 and TRBJ2-1, with D possibly being TRBD2 (6 bases). This CDR3 has 10 residues. Germline lookup yields CDR1 LNHDA and CDR2 SQIVND (reference sequence). Trimming took off 8 bases at V and 7 bases at J, with 6 bases between the two ends. The variable domain in full, completed from reference TRBV19 and TRBJ2-1, reads DGGITQSPKYLFRKEGQNVTLSCEQNLNHDAMYWYRQDPGQGLRLIYYSQIVNDFQKGDIAEGYSVSREKKESFPLTVTSAQKNPTAFYLCASGGNEQFFGPGTRLTVL.

V usage is TRBV6-2 or TRBV6-3 and J usage is TRBJ1-5; 8 bases fit TRBD1. CDR1 MNHEY and CDR2 SVGEGT come from the germline V gene. V shed 2 bases and J 1 base; nucleotides not matched to a gene: 7. CDR3 length: 17 residues. CDR3 DNA sequence: TGTGCCAGCAGTTACGGCAGGGGGCGTTTCAGCAATCAGCCCCAGCATTTT. This encodes CASSYGRGRFSNQPQHF.

This clonotype was found once. This chain uses TRBV19 with TRBJ1-2; tentative D call: TRBD1 (5 bases). Germline V gene sequence: CDR1 LNHDA, CDR2 SQIVND (reference sequence). Trimming took off 5 bases at V and 4 bases at J, with 17 bases between the two ends. This CDR3 contains 15 residues. The CDR3 region has the DNA TGTGCCAGTAGTCCCTCGACAGCCCCGGGCTATGGCTACACCTTC. Its translation is CASSPSTAPGYGYTF.

The CDR3 bases are TGCAGCGCAGGCATCCAGATGGGGGAGACCCAGTACTTC. It translates to CSAGIQMGETQYF. The genes are TRBV29-1 and TRBJ2-5; D is unclear. The V end lost 7 bases, the J end lost 5 bases, and 17 bases lay between the germline ends. The CDR3 is 13 amino acids. Germline V gene lookup returns CDR1 SQVTM and CDR2 ANQGSEA.

This sequence joins TRBV3-1 and TRBJ1-2, with 9 positions matching TRBD1. This CDR3 region has 14 residues. With V trimmed by 2 bases and J by 6 bases, 4 bases remained unmatched. Germline V lookup: CDR1 LGHDT, CDR2 YNNKEL (reference sequence). As DNA, the CDR3 is TGTGCCAGCAGCCAACTTGGGACAGGGAATGGCTACACCTTC. Its translation is CASSQLGTGNGYTF.

The rearrangement links TRBV25-1 to TRBJ2-1; 8 nucleotides agree with TRBD1. CDR1 MGHDK and CDR2 SYGVNS come from the germline V gene. This CDR3 is 15 amino acids long. The V and J ends lost 2 bases and 2 bases, in that order; junction bases with no gene match: 2. In DNA, the CDR3 is TGTGCCAGCAGTGAACCAGGGGGCGCCTACAATGAGCAGTTCTTC. Protein sequence: CASSEPGGAYNEQFF. Full variable domain (missing parts from reference TRBV25-1 and TRBJ2-1): EADIYQTPRYLVIGTGKKITLECSQTMGHDKMYWYQQDPGMELHLIHYSYGVNSTEKGDLSSESTVSRIRTEHFPLTLESARPSHTSQYLCASSEPGGAYNEQFFGPGTRLTVL.

This chain links TRBV27 with TRBJ2-1; 8 nucleotides match TRBD1. The germline gives CDR1 MNHEY, CDR2 SMNVEV (reference sequence). This CDR3 spans 15 amino acids. J was trimmed by 5 bases and V by 5 bases; bases with no gene match: 8. The CDR3, as DNA: TGTGCCAGCAGTCTAGACAGGGGATACCACAATGAGCAGTTCTTC. It specifies CASSLDRGYHNEQFF.

The chain combines TRBV12-3 or TRBV12-4 with TRBJ1-5; perhaps TRBD1 as D (5 bases). This CDR3 is 17 amino acids long. V was cut by 6 bases and J by 4 bases, with 22 bases left in between. CDR3 loop: CASSNLVGLGENQPQHF. The CDR3 DNA reads as TGTGCCAGCAGCAATCTAGTGGGCCTAGGGGAAAATCAGCCCCAGCATTTT.

The gene calls are TRBV30 and TRBJ1-1; TRBD1 agrees at 9 bases. The CDR3 extends over 14 amino acids. Germline V gene sequence: CDR1 GTSNPN, CDR2 SVGIG (reference sequence). V lost 4 bases, J lost 10 bases, and 13 bases stayed unmatched. CDR3 residues: CAWNPGTGTRLAFF. CDR3 nucleotides: TGTGCCTGGAATCCCGGGACAGGGACGAGGTTAGCTTTCTTT. Filled out from reference TRBV30 and TRBJ1-1, the complete variable domain reads SQTIHQWPATLVQPVGSPLSLECTVEGTSNPNLYWYRQAAGRGLQLLFYSVGIGQISSEVPQNLSASRPQDRQFILSSKKLLLSDSGFYLCAWNPGTGTRLAFFGQGTRLTVV.

The V call is TRBV30, the J call TRBJ2-3, with D unclear. This CDR3 contains 12 residues. Germline V gives CDR1 GTSNPN, CDR2 SVGIG (reference sequence). Trimming cost V 0 bases and J 4 bases, with 5 bases left between them. The CDR3 reads CAWSVTADTQYF. The DNA of the CDR3 is TGTGCCTGGAGTGTTACGGCAGATACGCAGTATTTT.

The V gene is TRBV12-3 or TRBV12-4, the J gene TRBJ1-5, with D perhaps matching TRBD1 (5 bases). The CDR3 runs to 14 residues. With 2 bases removed from V and 2 bases from J, the gap between germline ends came to 7 bases. CDR3 region: CASSLSGRNQPQHF. CDR3 sequence (DNA): TGTGCCAGCAGTTTATCGGGGCGCAATCAGCCCCAGCATTTT.

The rearrangement links TRBV2 to TRBJ2-3; 13 bases map to TRBD2. CDR3 length: 15 residues. The germline V gene has CDR1 SNHLY and CDR2 FYNNEI. The trim removed 6 bases at V and 6 bases at J, leaving 6 bases unmatched. For the CDR3, the DNA is TGTGCCAGCAGGAGACTAGCGGGAGGTGCCGATACGCAGTATTTT. As protein: CASRRLAGGADTQYF. Drawing the rest from reference TRBV2 and TRBJ2-3, the complete variable domain is EPEVTQTPSHQVTQMGQEVILRCVPISNHLYFYWYRQILGQKVEFLVSFYNNEISEKSEIFDDQFSVERPDGSNFTLKIRSTKLEDSAMYFCASRRLAGGADTQYFGPGTRLTVL.